Only one count was recorded for the clone carrying this T cell receptor (beta chain). The record originates from a study of blood T cell repertoires in COVID-19. Study at large: Donors in the United States, Italy and Spain gave samples during acute or convalescent COVID-19. Nucleic acid was either cDNA or gDNA, and it came from T cells, B-cell-depleted T cells, or PBMCs.

Per the germline V gene, CDR1 is MNHEY and CDR2 is SVGAGI. The CDR3 is 16 amino acids. V lost 2 bases and J lost 0, with 14 bases in between. Authors' analysis steps: Estimated nucleated cell counts came from reference gene primer amplification. Sequencing was performed with immunoSEQ multiplex PCR; in TCRdb, only in-frame clones are kept and a portion is missing. V and J calls and clone size follow that table, whereas D and trimming were derived from the DNA. Among about 35,000 clones listed, approximately 71% were seen once. The source is a human donor in a cohort sampled during active COVID-19. The V gene is TRBV6-5, the J gene TRBJ2-7, with unresolved D. The sequencing input was peripheral blood. The CDR3 spells CASSYMPGPSSYEQYF. CDR3 DNA sequence: TGTGCCAGCAGTTACATGCCGGGTCCAAGCTCCTACGAGCAGTACTTC.